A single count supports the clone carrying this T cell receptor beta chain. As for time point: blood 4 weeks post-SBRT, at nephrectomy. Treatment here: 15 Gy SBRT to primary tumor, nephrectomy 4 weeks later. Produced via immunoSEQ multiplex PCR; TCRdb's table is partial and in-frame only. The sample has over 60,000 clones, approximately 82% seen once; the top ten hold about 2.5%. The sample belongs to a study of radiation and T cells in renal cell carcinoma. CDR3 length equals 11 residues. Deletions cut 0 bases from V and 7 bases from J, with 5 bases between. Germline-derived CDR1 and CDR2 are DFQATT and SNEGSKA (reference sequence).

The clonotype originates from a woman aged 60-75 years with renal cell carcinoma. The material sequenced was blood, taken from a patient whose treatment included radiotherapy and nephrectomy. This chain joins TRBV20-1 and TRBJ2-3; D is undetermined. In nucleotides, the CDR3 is TGCAGTGCTAGAGAAGGCTATACGCAGTATTTT. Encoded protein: CSAREGYTQYF.